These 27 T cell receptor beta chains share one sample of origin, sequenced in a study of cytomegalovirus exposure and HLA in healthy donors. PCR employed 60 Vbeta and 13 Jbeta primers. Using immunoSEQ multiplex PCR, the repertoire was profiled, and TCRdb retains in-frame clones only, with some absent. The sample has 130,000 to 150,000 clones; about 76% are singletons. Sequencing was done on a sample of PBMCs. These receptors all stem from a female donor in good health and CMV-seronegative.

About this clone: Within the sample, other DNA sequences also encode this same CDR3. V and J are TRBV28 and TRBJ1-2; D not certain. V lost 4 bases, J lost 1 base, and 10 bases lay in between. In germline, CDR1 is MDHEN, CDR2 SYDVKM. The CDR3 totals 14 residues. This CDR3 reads CASSSSPLNYGYTF. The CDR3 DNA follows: TGTGCCAGCAGTTCGTCCCCCCTTAACTATGGCTACACCTTC.

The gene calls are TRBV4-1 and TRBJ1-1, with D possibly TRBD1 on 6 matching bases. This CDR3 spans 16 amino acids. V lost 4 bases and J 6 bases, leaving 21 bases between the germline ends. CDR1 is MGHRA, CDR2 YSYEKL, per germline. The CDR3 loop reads CASSLDTTGSSPEAFF. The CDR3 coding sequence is TGCGCCAGCAGCCTAGATACCACAGGGTCGTCTCCTGAAGCTTTCTTT.

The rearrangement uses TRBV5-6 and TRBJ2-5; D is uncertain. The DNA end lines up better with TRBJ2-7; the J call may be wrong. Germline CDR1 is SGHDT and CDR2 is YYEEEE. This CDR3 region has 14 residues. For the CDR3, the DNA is TGTGCCAGCAGCTTATGGGTCAGGTCTTACGAGCAGTACTTC. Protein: CASSLWVRSYEQYF.

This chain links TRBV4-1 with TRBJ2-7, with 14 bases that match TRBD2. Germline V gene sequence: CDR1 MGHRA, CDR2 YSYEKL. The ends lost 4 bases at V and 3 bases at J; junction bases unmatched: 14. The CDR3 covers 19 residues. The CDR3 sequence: CASSPGLAGDRRNHYEQYF. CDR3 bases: TGCGCCAGCAGCCCGGGACTAGCGGGGGACCGAAGAAACCACTACGAGCAGTACTTC.

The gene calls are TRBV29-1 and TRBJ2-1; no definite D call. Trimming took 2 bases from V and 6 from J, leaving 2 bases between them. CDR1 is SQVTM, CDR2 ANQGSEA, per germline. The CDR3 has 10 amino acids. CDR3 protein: CSVERNEQFF. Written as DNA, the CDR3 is TGCAGCGTTGAACGCAATGAGCAGTTCTTC.

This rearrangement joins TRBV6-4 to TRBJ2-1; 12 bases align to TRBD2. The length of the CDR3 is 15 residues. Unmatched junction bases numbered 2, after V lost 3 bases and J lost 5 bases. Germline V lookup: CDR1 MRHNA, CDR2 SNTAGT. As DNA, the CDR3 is TGTGCCAGCAGTGAAGGGACTAGCGGGCACAATGAGCAGTTCTTC. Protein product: CASSEGTSGHNEQFF.

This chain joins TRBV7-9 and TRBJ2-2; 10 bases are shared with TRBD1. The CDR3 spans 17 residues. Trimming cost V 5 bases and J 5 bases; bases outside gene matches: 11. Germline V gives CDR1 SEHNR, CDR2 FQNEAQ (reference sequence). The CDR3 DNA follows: TGTGCCAGCAGCCAGCCCGGGACAGGGGACGGAACCGGGGAGCTGTTTTTT. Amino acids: CASSQPGTGDGTGELFF. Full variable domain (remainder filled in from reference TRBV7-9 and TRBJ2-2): DTGVSQNPRHKITKRGQNVTFRCDPISEHNRLYWYRQTLGQGPEFLTYFQNEAQLEKSRLLSDRFSAERPKGSFSTLEIQRTEQGDSAMYLCASSQPGTGDGTGELFFGEGSRLTVL.

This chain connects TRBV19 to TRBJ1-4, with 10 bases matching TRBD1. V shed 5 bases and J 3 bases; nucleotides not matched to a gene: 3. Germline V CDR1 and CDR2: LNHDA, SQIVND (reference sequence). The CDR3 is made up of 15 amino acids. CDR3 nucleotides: TGTGCCAGTAGTGTCGGACAGGGGGCTAATGAAAAACTGTTTTTT. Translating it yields CASSVGQGANEKLFF.

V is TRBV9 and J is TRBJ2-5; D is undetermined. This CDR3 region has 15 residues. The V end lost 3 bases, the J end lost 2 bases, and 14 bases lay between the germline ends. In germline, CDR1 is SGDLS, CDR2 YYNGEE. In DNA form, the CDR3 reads TGTGCCAGCAGCGCGGAGTGGTCCCCTCAAGAGACCCAGTACTTC. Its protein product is CASSAEWSPQETQYF.

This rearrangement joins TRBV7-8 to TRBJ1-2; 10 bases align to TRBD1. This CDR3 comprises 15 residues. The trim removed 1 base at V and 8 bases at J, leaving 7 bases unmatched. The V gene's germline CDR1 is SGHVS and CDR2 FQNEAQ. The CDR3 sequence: CASSLVPGQGSGYTF. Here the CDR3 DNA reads TGTGCCAGCAGCTTAGTTCCGGGACAGGGGAGCGGCTACACCTTC.

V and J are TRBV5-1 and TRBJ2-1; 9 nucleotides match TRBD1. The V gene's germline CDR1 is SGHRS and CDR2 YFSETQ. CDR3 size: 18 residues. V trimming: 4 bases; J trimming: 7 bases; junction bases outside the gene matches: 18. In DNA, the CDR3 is TGCGCCAGCAGCCCACGGGGGCCAGGGACAGGGTCTTGGAATGAGCAGTTCTTC. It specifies CASSPRGPGTGSWNEQFF.

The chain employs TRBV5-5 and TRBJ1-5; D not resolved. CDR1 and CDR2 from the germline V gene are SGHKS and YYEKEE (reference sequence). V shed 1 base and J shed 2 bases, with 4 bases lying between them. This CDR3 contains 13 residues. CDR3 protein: CASSLQGNQPQHF. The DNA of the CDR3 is TGTGCCAGCAGCTTGCAGGGCAATCAGCCCCAGCATTTT.

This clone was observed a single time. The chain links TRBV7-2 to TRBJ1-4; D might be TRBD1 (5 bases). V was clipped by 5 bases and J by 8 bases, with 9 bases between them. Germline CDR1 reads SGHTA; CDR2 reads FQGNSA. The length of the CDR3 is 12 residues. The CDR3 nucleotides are TGTGCCAGCAGCCGGGACTTGGAAAAACTGTTTTTT. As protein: CASSRDLEKLFF.

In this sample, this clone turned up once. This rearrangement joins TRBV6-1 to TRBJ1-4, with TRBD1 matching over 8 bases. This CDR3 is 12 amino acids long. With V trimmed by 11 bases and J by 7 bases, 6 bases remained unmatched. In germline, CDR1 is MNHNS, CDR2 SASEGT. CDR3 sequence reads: CAGGDRSEKLFF. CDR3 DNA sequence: TGTGCCGGGGGGGACAGGAGTGAAAAACTGTTTTTT.

CDR3 loop: CASSLGQGNTIYF. The CDR3 DNA reads as TGTGCCAGCAGCCTCGGACAGGGAAACACCATATATTTT. V usage is TRBV28 and J usage is TRBJ1-3, with D possibly being TRBD1 (6 bases). V was pared by 6 bases and J by 4 bases, with 10 bases between. Germline V CDR1 and CDR2: MDHEN, SYDVKM. This CDR3 is 13 amino acids long.

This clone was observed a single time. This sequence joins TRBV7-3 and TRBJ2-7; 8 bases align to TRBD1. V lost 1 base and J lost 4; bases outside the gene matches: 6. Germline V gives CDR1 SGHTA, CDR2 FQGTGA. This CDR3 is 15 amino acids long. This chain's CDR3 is CASSLNAGGLYEQYF. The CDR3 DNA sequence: TGTGCCAGCAGCTTAAACGCAGGGGGCTTGTACGAGCAGTACTTC.

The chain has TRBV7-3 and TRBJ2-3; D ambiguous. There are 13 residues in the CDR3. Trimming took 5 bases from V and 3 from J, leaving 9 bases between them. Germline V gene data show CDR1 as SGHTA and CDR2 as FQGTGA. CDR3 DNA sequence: TGTGCCAGCAGCCAAGAACTTACAGATACGCAGTATTTT. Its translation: CASSQELTDTQYF.

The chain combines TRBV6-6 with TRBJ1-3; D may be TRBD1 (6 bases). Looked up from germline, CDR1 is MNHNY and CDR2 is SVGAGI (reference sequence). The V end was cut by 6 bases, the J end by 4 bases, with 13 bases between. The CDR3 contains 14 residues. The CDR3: CASSLRDTGNTIYF. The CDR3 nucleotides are TGTGCCAGCAGCCTCCGGGACACAGGAAACACCATATATTTT.

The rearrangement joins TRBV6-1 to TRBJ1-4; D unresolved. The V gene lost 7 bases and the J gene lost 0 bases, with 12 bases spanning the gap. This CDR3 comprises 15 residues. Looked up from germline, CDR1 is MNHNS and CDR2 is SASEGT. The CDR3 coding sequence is TGTGCCAGCACCCTCGTGAGAGCAACTAATGAAAAACTGTTTTTT. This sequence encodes CASTLVRATNEKLFF.

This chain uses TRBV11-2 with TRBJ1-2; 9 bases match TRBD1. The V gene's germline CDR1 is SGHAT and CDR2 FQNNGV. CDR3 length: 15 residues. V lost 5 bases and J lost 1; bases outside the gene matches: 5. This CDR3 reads CASSVQGADNYGYTF. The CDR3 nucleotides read TGTGCCAGCAGCGTACAGGGGGCAGATAACTATGGCTACACCTTC.

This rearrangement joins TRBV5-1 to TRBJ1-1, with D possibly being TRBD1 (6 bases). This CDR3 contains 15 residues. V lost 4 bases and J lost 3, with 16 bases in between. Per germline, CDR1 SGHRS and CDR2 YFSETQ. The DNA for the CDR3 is TGCGCCAGCAGCCCACAGGGAGAGGAGGACACTGAAGCTTTCTTT. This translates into CASSPQGEEDTEAFF.

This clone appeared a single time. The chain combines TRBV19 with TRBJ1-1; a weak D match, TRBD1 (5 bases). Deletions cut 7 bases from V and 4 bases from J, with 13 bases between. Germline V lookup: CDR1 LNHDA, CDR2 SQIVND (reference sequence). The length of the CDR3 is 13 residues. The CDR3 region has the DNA TGTGCCAGTAACATGGGAGGGACCACTGAAGCTTTCTTT. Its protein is CASNMGGTTEAFF.

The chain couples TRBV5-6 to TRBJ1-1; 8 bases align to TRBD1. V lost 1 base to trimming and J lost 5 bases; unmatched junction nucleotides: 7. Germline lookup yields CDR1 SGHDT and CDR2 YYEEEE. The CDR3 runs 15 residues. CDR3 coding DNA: TGTGCCAGCAGCTTGATCGACAGGGGTGGGACTGAAGCTTTCTTT. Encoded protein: CASSLIDRGGTEAFF.

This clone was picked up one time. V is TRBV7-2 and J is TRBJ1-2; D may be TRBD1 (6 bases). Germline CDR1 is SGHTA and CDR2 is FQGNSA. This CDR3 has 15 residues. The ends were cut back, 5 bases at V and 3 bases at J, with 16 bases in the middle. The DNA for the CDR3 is TGTGCCAGCAGCCCAGGTGGGGGCAGAGACTATGGCTACACCTTC. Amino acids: CASSPGGGRDYGYTF. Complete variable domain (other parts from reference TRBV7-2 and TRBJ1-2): GAGVSQSPSNKVTEKGKDVELRCDPISGHTALYWYRQSLGQGLEFLIYFQGNSAPDKSGLPSDRFSAERTGGSVSTLTIQRTQQEDSAVYLCASSPGGGRDYGYTFGSGTRLTVV.

The CDR3 loop is CASSERSGTKGYTF. The CDR3 coding sequence is TGTGCCAGCAGTGAACGGTCGGGTACGAAGGGCTACACCTTC. The chain is built from TRBV2 and TRBJ1-2, with D unclear. The length of the CDR3 is 14 residues. The V gene's germline CDR1 is SNHLY and CDR2 FYNNEI. V lost 2 bases to trimming and J lost 8 bases, with 15 bases between them.

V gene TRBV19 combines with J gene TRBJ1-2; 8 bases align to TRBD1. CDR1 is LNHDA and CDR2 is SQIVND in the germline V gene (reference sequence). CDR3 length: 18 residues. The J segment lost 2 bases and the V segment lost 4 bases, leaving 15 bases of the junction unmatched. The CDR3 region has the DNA TGTGCCAGTAGTACCCGGCCTCAGGGGGCGCTTTCAAACTATGGCTACACCTTC. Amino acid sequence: CASSTRPQGALSNYGYTF.

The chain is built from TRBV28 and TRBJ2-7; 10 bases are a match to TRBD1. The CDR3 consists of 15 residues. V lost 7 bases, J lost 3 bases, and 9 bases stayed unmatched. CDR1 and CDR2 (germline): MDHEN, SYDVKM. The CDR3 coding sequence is TGTGCCAGCACCACCCGACGGGACAGGGGCTACGAGCAGTACTTC. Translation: CASTTRRDRGYEQYF.